These T cell receptor beta chains were read from a single sample in a study of OX40 agonist ivuxolimab in advanced cancers. Generated by immunoSEQ multiplex PCR, the TCRdb table keeps only in-frame clones and is missing some. Seen here are about 69,000 clones, about 89% observed once, and the top ten hold roughly 6%. Material: CD4+ or CD8+ T cells sorted from blood, obtained in a trial of the OX40 agonist ivuxolimab. All receptors come from an adult with an advanced solid tumor such as melanoma, head and neck, liver or kidney cancer. CDR3s include the opening cysteine and the closing phenylalanine or tryptophan. The D gene is left open where the match is weak. A row's size may be missing; if present it is once, few, many or a size class.

.,TRBV7-6,TRBJ2-7,once,CASSLLAQREYEQYF,TGTGCCAGCAGCTTACTAGCCCAGAGAGAATACGAGCAGTACTTC
TRBD2,TRBV6-5,TRBJ2-1,.,CASSYSLAGGNEQFF,TGTGCCAGCAGTTACTCACTAGCGGGGGGCAATGAGCAGTTCTTC
.,TRBV7-6,TRBJ2-7,.,CASSLTGYEQYF,TGTGCCAGCAGCTTAACAGGGTACGAGCAGTACTTC
.,TRBV19,TRBJ1-1,.,CASSIGFAVNTEAFF,TGTGCCAGTAGTATAGGTTTTGCAGTAAACACTGAAGCTTTCTTT
.,TRBV15,TRBJ1-1,.,CATSTHREGMNTEAFF,TGTGCCACCAGCACACACAGGGAAGGTATGAACACTGAAGCTTTCTTT
TRBD1,TRBV9,TRBJ2-1,.,CASSTDRGLDNEQFF,TGTGCCAGCAGCACGGACAGGGGGCTTGACAATGAGCAGTTCTTC
.,TRBV5-8,TRBJ1-1,.,CASSQSREAFF,TGTGCCAGCAGCCAGAGTCGCGAAGCTTTCTTT
.,TRBV21-1,TRBJ2-3,.,CASSKGGDSIRTDTQYF,TGTGCCAGCAGCAAAGGGGGGGACAGTATTCGCACAGATACGCAGTATTTT
.,TRBV5-1,TRBJ1-5,.,CASSLGEAPNQPQHF,TGCGCCAGCAGCTTGGGGGAGGCCCCCAATCAGCCCCAGCATTTT
.,TRBV9,TRBJ1-6,.,CASSAASVERWRPLHF,TGTGCCAGCAGCGCCGCCTCAGTAGAGAGGTGGAGACCCCTCCACTTT
.,TRBV7-9,TRBJ2-2,.,CASSLAMASWTGELFF,TGTGCCAGCAGCTTAGCGATGGCTAGCTGGACCGGGGAGCTGTTTTTT
.,TRBV13,TRBJ2-5,.,CASSFRDYQETQYF,TGTGCCAGCAGCTTCCGGGACTACCAAGAGACCCAGTACTTC
.,TRBV28,TRBJ2-7,.,CASSMGDKSYEQYF,TGTGCCAGCAGTATGGGGGACAAATCCTACGAGCAGTACTTC
TRBD1,TRBV6-5,TRBJ2-5,.,CASSGGGGQGARYF,TGTGCCAGCAGCGGGGGTGGAGGACAGGGGGCGCGGTACTTC
TRBD1,TRBV7-8,TRBJ1-4,.,CASSLARTGGEKLFF,TGTGCCAGCAGCTTAGCGAGGACAGGGGGCGAAAAACTGTTTTTT
.,TRBV15,TRBJ1-4,.,CATRPTGANEKLFF,TGTGCCACCAGGCCGACGGGCGCTAATGAAAAACTGTTTTTT
TRBD1,TRBV30,TRBJ1-1,few,CAWRLTGQAFF,TGTGCCTGGAGGTTGACAGGGCAAGCTTTCTTT
.,TRBV5-1,TRBJ2-7,.,CASSLARTPNTYEQYF,TGCGCCAGCAGCTTGGCCCGGACGCCCAACACCTACGAGCAGTACTTC
TRBD2,TRBV7-3,TRBJ2-1,.,CASSLWGGTYNEQFF,TGTGCCAGCTCCCTGTGGGGGGGGACCTACAATGAGCAGTTCTTC
.,TRBV29-1,TRBJ1-2,.,CSVDRTGNYGYTF,TGCAGCGTTGACCGAACAGGAAACTATGGCTACACCTTC
.,TRBV9,TRBJ2-7,.,CASSVDSASSYEQYF,TGTGCCAGCAGCGTAGACAGCGCAAGCTCCTACGAGCAGTACTTC
.,TRBV6-5,TRBJ2-1,.,CASSYARVNEQFF,TGTGCCAGCAGTTACGCCAGGGTCAATGAGCAGTTCTTC
TRBD2,TRBV4-1,TRBJ2-5,.,CASSQGLAGQETQYF,TGCGCCAGCAGCCAAGGTCTAGCGGGGCAAGAGACCCAGTACTTC
.,TRBV4-2,TRBJ1-5,.,CASSQTEQRNQPQHF,TGTGCCAGCAGCCAGACCGAACAGCGCAATCAGCCCCAGCATTTT
.,TRBV28,TRBJ1-5,.,CASSLGGSLDQPQHF,TGTGCCAGCAGTTTAGGTGGCTCGTTGGATCAGCCCCAGCATTTT
TRBD1,TRBV6-1,TRBJ2-7,.,CASSMTGGYEQYF,TGTGCCAGCAGCATGACAGGGGGCTACGAGCAGTACTTC
.,TRBV12-5,TRBJ1-3,.,CASGPDSSSGNTIYF,TGTGCTAGTGGTCCGGACTCCAGCTCTGGAAACACCATATATTTT
TRBD2,TRBV7-9,TRBJ2-7,.,CASSAGGSSYEQYF,TGTGCCAGCAGTGCCGGCGGGAGCTCCTACGAGCAGTACTTC
TRBD1,TRBV9,TRBJ2-1,once,CASGAGGNEQFF,TGTGCCAGCGGGGCAGGGGGCAATGAGCAGTTCTTC
TRBD2,TRBV2,TRBJ2-1,.,CASSEGRAGGPKEQFF,TGTGCCAGCAGTGAAGGAAGGGCGGGGGGGCCAAAGGAGCAGTTCTTC
.,TRBV11-3,TRBJ2-7,.,CASSLGSSYEQYF,TGTGCCAGCAGCTTAGGGAGCTCCTACGAGCAGTACTTC
TRBD1,TRBV27,TRBJ1-1,.,CASSFISGGASPAFF,TGTGCCAGCAGTTTCATTTCAGGGGGCGCGTCCCCGGCTTTCTTT
.,TRBV27,TRBJ2-7,.,CASGFLRGSTEQYF,TGTGCCAGCGGATTCCTGCGGGGATCAACAGAGCAGTACTTC
.,TRBV7-8,TRBJ1-2,.,CASSFSDRRDGYTF,TGTGCCAGCAGCTTCTCGGACAGAAGGGATGGCTACACCTTC
.,TRBV28,TRBJ1-3,.,CASSLRGSGNTIYF,TGTGCCAGCAGTCTGAGGGGCTCTGGAAACACCATATATTTT
.,TRBV19,TRBJ2-1,few,CASTLGSRGESSYNEQFF,TGTGCCAGTACCTTAGGCTCCAGGGGCGAAAGCTCCTACAATGAGCAGTTCTTC
.,TRBV2,TRBJ1-2,.,CASSEAIADVGDGYTF,TGTGCCAGCAGTGAAGCCATCGCGGACGTTGGTGATGGCTACACCTTC
.,TRBV28,TRBJ2-3,.,CASSLTGGAVEDTQYF,TGTGCCAGCAGTTTAACGGGTGGGGCGGTTGAAGATACGCAGTATTTT
.,TRBV5-1,TRBJ2-2,.,CASSLFGQEDTGELFF,TGCGCCAGCAGCTTGTTCGGCCAGGAGGACACCGGGGAGCTGTTTTTT
TRBD2,TRBV7-9,TRBJ2-1,.,CASSSLGGGLAQFYNEQFF,TGTGCCAGCAGCTCCCTCGGGGGGGGACTAGCGCAATTCTACAATGAGCAGTTCTTC
TRBD1,TRBV7-8,TRBJ2-7,.,CASSLASGTGTF,TGTGCCAGCAGCTTAGCGTCCGGGACAGGGACTTTC
TRBD2,TRBV5-1,TRBJ2-1,.,CASSRRGESNEQFF,TGCGCCAGCAGTCGTCGGGGGGAGTCCAATGAGCAGTTCTTC
TRBD2,TRBV7-8,TRBJ2-1,.,CASSYPRTSGAEYNEQFF,TGTGCCAGCAGCTATCCAAGGACTAGCGGGGCGGAATACAATGAGCAGTTCTTC
.,TRBV9,TRBJ2-6,.,CASSVVVASGANVLTF,TGTGCCAGCAGCGTAGTTGTGGCTTCTGGGGCCAACGTCCTGACTTTC
.,TRBV5-6,TRBJ1-2,once,CASSSERGDLYGYTF,TGTGCCAGCAGCTCCGAAAGGGGCGACCTCTATGGCTACACCTTC
TRBD2,TRBV27,TRBJ2-7,.,CASRILAGSYEQYF,TGTGCCAGCAGGATACTAGCGGGCTCCTACGAGCAGTACTTC
TRBD1,TRBV6-5,TRBJ2-7,.,CASSNFDRGTYEQYF,TGTGCCAGCAGCAACTTTGACAGGGGGACCTACGAGCAGTACTTC
.,TRBV30,TRBJ2-7,.,CAWGDEQYF,TGTGCCTGGGGTGACGAGCAGTACTTC
TRBD2,TRBV15,TRBJ2-1,.,CATSREGIAGDEQFF,TGTGCCACCAGCAGAGAAGGGATAGCGGGAGATGAGCAGTTCTTC
TRBD1,TRBV7-9,TRBJ1-5,.,CASSQGQGESNQPQHF,TGTGCCAGCAGCCAAGGACAGGGGGAGTCCAATCAGCCCCAGCATTTT
.,TRBV9,TRBJ2-1,.,CASSVDPLSNEQFF,TGTGCCAGCAGCGTAGATCCCCTCTCCAATGAGCAGTTCTTC
TRBD1,TRBV15,TRBJ1-1,.,CATSSDPQTGTTTEAFF,TGTGCCACCAGCAGTGACCCTCAGACAGGGACGACCACTGAAGCTTTCTTT